What follows are 10 T cell receptor beta chains derived from one specimen sequenced in a study of shared clonotypes between healthy human individuals. Naivety among CD8 cells was defined by CD45RO negativity and positive CCR7 selection, thereby excluding terminally differentiated effector memory CD45RA+ cells. The data were produced by immunoSEQ multiplex PCR, yet TCRdb's version contains in-frame clones alone and is incomplete. The table includes 800,000 to 950,000 clones, approximately 96% detected once. Input material: naive CD8+ T cells sorted from blood. The receptors shown here come from a man under 40 in good health.

The V call is TRBV7-9, the J call TRBJ2-7, with D possibly being TRBD1 (6 bases). CDR1 SEHNR and CDR2 FQNEAQ come from the germline V gene (reference sequence). The CDR3 is 13 amino acids. V lost 5 bases, J lost 2 bases, and 10 bases lay in between. CDR3: CASSKKGAYEQYF. The CDR3 region has the DNA TGTGCCAGCAGCAAGAAGGGGGCCTACGAGCAGTACTTC.

V gene TRBV20-1 combines with J gene TRBJ1-3; D remains ambiguous. The CDR3 is 11 residues long. Germline values: CDR1 DFQATT, CDR2 SNEGSKA (reference sequence). V shed 4 bases and J shed 4 bases, with 5 bases lying between them. The DNA for the CDR3 is TGCAGTGCTAATTCCGGAAACACCATATATTTT. It codes for CSANSGNTIYF.

The rearrangement uses TRBV6-5 and TRBJ1-1; maybe TRBD1 (6 bases). The CDR3 runs to 12 residues. Trimming pared 5 bases from V and 8 bases from J, leaving 12 bases between. Germline lookup yields CDR1 MNHEY and CDR2 SVGAGI. CDR3 in amino acids: CASSNIRGEAFF. CDR3 DNA: TGTGCCAGCAGTAATATCAGGGGCGAAGCTTTCTTT.

This clone was recorded once. The chain is built from TRBV9 and TRBJ2-7, with D possibly TRBD2 on 6 matching bases. V was pared by 5 bases and J by 6 bases, with 15 bases between. The CDR3 loop spans 13 amino acids. CDR1 is SGDLS and CDR2 is YYNGEE in the germline V gene. The CDR3: CASSLGGEVEQYF. The CDR3 DNA reads TGTGCCAGCAGTCTAGGAGGGGAGGTCGAGCAGTACTTC.

CDR3 DNA sequence: TGTGCCAGCAGGTCCCGGGGCTCCGCTGGGGAGCTGTTTTTT. Its protein is CASRSRGSAGELFF. The V call is TRBV7-8, the J call TRBJ2-2; D tentatively fits TRBD1 or TRBD2 (5 bases each). Trimming pared 6 bases from V and 8 bases from J, leaving 16 bases between. The length of the CDR3 is 14 residues. CDR1 and CDR2 from the germline V gene are SGHVS and FQNEAQ.

A single count supports this clone. The rearrangement links TRBV27 to TRBJ2-7, with TRBD2 identical over 9 bases. This CDR3 comprises 14 residues. In germline, CDR1 is MNHEY, CDR2 SMNVEV (reference sequence). The trim removed 8 bases at V and 2 bases at J, leaving 7 bases unmatched. CDR3 sequence: CASRHSGGTYEQYF. In DNA, the CDR3 is TGTGCCAGCCGGCACAGCGGGGGGACCTACGAGCAGTACTTC.

The chain links TRBV5-4 to TRBJ2-2; D not certain. V lost 4 bases, J lost 5 bases, and 9 bases lay in between. The CDR3 has 13 amino acids. Per germline, CDR1 SGHNT and CDR2 YYREEE (reference sequence). The CDR3 loop reads CASSNGRTGELFF. CDR3 in DNA: TGTGCCAGCAGCAACGGACGGACCGGGGAGCTGTTTTTT.

The V and J genes are TRBV28 and TRBJ2-1, with D uncertain. CDR3 size: 15 residues. Trimming left V 4 bases short and J 0 bases short, with 10 bases between. Germline V lookup: CDR1 MDHEN, CDR2 SYDVKM. CDR3 sequence reads: CASSSASSSYNEQFF. DNA of the CDR3: TGTGCCAGCAGTTCTGCCTCCAGCTCCTACAATGAGCAGTTCTTC. The full variable domain, its missing parts supplied by reference TRBV28 and TRBJ2-1, is DVKVTQSSRYLVKRTGEKVFLECVQDMDHENMFWYRQDPGLGLRLIYFSYDVKMKEKGDIPEGYSVSREKKERFSLILESASTNQTSMYLCASSSASSSYNEQFFGPGTRLTVL.

V and J are TRBV27 and TRBJ2-7, with unresolved D. This CDR3 has 15 amino acids. V was pared by 0 bases and J by 0 bases, with 9 bases between. Germline loops: CDR1 MNHEY, CDR2 SMNVEV (reference sequence). Written as DNA, the CDR3 is TGTGCCAGCAGTTTATCGAAAGGCAGCTCCTACGAGCAGTACTTC. It specifies CASSLSKGSSYEQYF.

The chain employs TRBV7-8 and TRBJ1-2; D gene unclear. The CDR3 totals 14 residues. CDR1 and CDR2 (germline): SGHVS, FQNEAQ. Trimming left V 4 bases short and J 2 bases short, with 11 bases between. CDR3 DNA sequence: TGTGCCAGCAGCTCACTCGGACGAAACTATGGCTACACCTTC. Translated: CASSSLGRNYGYTF.